These T cell receptor beta chains were read from a single sample in a study of blood T cell repertoires in COVID-19. Sequenced by immunoSEQ multiplex PCR; TCRdb stores in-frame clones only, minus some. The table has 350,000 to 400,000 clones, roughly 90% seen once. Sequences were obtained from PBMCs or T cells enriched from blood (not recorded which). The receptors come from a woman under 40 who had recovered from COVID-19. The CDR3 runs from the conserved cysteine through the conserved F or W. Each record gives: J gene, D gene, V gene, clone size, CDR3 DNA, CDR3 protein. The D gene is left open where the match is weak. The size entry is marked missing in some rows and otherwise reads once, few, many or a size class.

j_gene: TRBJ2-7
d_gene: NA
v_gene: TRBV27
abundance: NA
CDR3nt: TGTGCCAGCAGTTCAGGCAACTCCTACGAGCAGTACTTC
CDR3aa: CASSSGNSYEQYF

j_gene: TRBJ1-2
d_gene: TRBD1
v_gene: TRBV29-1
abundance: NA
CDR3nt: TGCAGCGTTAAACAGGGGACGGGCTATGGCTACACCTTC
CDR3aa: CSVKQGTGYGYTF

j_gene: TRBJ1-4
d_gene: NA
v_gene: TRBV4-1
abundance: NA
CDR3nt: TGCGCCAGCAGCCAAGTGGGGAGCCCTAATGAAAAACTGTTTTTT
CDR3aa: CASSQVGSPNEKLFF

j_gene: TRBJ2-7
d_gene: TRBD2
v_gene: TRBV5-4
abundance: NA
CDR3nt: TGTGCCAGCAGCCTAGCGGGAGTATACGAGCAGTACTTC
CDR3aa: CASSLAGVYEQYF

j_gene: TRBJ1-2
d_gene: TRBD1
v_gene: TRBV7-3
abundance: NA
CDR3nt: TGTGCCAGCAGCTTAACAGGGGGCGGAGGCGGCTACACCTTC
CDR3aa: CASSLTGGGGGYTF

j_gene: TRBJ2-2
d_gene: TRBD1
v_gene: TRBV28
abundance: NA
CDR3nt: TGTGCCAGCAGGACAGGGGCGCACACCGGGGAGCTGTTTTTT
CDR3aa: CASRTGAHTGELFF

j_gene: TRBJ2-7
d_gene: NA
v_gene: TRBV6-5
abundance: NA
CDR3nt: TGTGCCAGCAGTTACGGCCCAGGGCACTACGAGCAGTACTTC
CDR3aa: CASSYGPGHYEQYF

j_gene: TRBJ1-5
d_gene: TRBD1
v_gene: TRBV10-3
abundance: NA
CDR3nt: TGTGCCATCAGTGAGTTGGGACAGGGATCGCCCCAGCATTTT
CDR3aa: CAISELGQGSPQHF

j_gene: TRBJ2-7
d_gene: NA
v_gene: TRBV5-1
abundance: NA
CDR3nt: TGCGCCAGCAGCTTGGATGCGACAGAGGAATCCAGGTACTTC
CDR3aa: CASSLDATEESRYF

j_gene: TRBJ1-1
d_gene: NA
v_gene: TRBV7-9
abundance: NA
CDR3nt: TGTGCCAGCAGCTTAGTGGGGGGTTCTTGGACTGAAGCTTTCTTT
CDR3aa: CASSLVGGSWTEAFF

j_gene: TRBJ2-3
d_gene: NA
v_gene: TRBV5-1
abundance: NA
CDR3nt: TGCGCCAGCAAACTTCCGGGGGGCGCGGGAGATACGCAGTATTTT
CDR3aa: CASKLPGGAGDTQYF

j_gene: TRBJ1-4
d_gene: NA
v_gene: TRBV19
abundance: NA
CDR3nt: TGTGCCAGTAGTACGCGGGAGAACCTCAATGAAAAACTGTTTTTT
CDR3aa: CASSTRENLNEKLFF

j_gene: TRBJ1-4
d_gene: NA
v_gene: TRBV7-9
abundance: NA
CDR3nt: TGTGCCAGCAGCCCAAGGACAGACCCTAATGAAAAACTGTTTTTT
CDR3aa: CASSPRTDPNEKLFF

j_gene: TRBJ2-5
d_gene: NA
v_gene: TRBV7-9
abundance: once
CDR3nt: TGTGCCAGCAGAGTTTTAGGAGGAGAGACCCAGTACTTC
CDR3aa: CASRVLGGETQYF

j_gene: TRBJ1-6
d_gene: TRBD1
v_gene: TRBV28
abundance: few
CDR3nt: TGTGCCAGCAGTTTTCGACAGGGGAGCGCTTCACCCCTCCACTTT
CDR3aa: CASSFRQGSASPLHF

j_gene: TRBJ1-1
d_gene: NA
v_gene: TRBV2
abundance: NA
CDR3nt: TGTGCCAGCGAGGGGGGGAATAGAGACACTGAAGCTTTCTTT
CDR3aa: CASEGGNRDTEAFF

j_gene: TRBJ2-7
d_gene: TRBD2
v_gene: TRBV7-8
abundance: NA
CDR3nt: TGTGCCAGCAGCTTATCGGCTAGCGGGAGGTACGAGCAGTACTTC
CDR3aa: CASSLSASGRYEQYF

j_gene: TRBJ2-7
d_gene: TRBD1
v_gene: TRBV9
abundance: once
CDR3nt: TGTGCCAGCAGCCCCGAGGGGACAGGGGACTACGAGCAGTACTTC
CDR3aa: CASSPEGTGDYEQYF

j_gene: TRBJ1-1
d_gene: NA
v_gene: TRBV3-1/TRBV3-2
abundance: few
CDR3nt: TGTGCCAGCAGCCCCGAGGGGGGGACGGTGAACACTGAAGCTTTCTTT
CDR3aa: CASSPEGGTVNTEAFF

j_gene: TRBJ2-2
d_gene: NA
v_gene: TRBV3-1/TRBV3-2
abundance: NA
CDR3nt: TGTGCCAGCAGCCCCTGGGGCCAGACAGACACCGGGGAGCTGTTTTTT
CDR3aa: CASSPWGQTDTGELFF

j_gene: TRBJ1-5
d_gene: NA
v_gene: TRBV15
abundance: NA
CDR3nt: TGTGCCACCAGCAAATACCGGGGTGTAGATCAGCCCCAGCATTTT
CDR3aa: CATSKYRGVDQPQHF

j_gene: TRBJ2-7
d_gene: NA
v_gene: TRBV11-2
abundance: NA
CDR3nt: TGTGCCAGCAGCTTAGAGGCGGGCCTAGCCTACGAGCAGTACTTC
CDR3aa: CASSLEAGLAYEQYF

j_gene: TRBJ1-5
d_gene: TRBD1
v_gene: TRBV28
abundance: NA
CDR3nt: TGTGCCAGCAGTGGTATAACAGGGGCACGCAATCAGCCCCAGCATTTT
CDR3aa: CASSGITGARNQPQHF

j_gene: TRBJ2-1
d_gene: NA
v_gene: TRBV3-1/TRBV3-2
abundance: NA
CDR3nt: TGTGCCAGCAGCCTCATTTCCTTCGAGGGTGAGCAGTTCTTC
CDR3aa: CASSLISFEGEQFF

j_gene: TRBJ2-5
d_gene: NA
v_gene: TRBV5-1
abundance: NA
CDR3nt: TGCGCCAGCAGCACTGGACAGATCCAAGAGACCCAGTACTTC
CDR3aa: CASSTGQIQETQYF

j_gene: TRBJ2-7
d_gene: TRBD2
v_gene: TRBV7-9
abundance: NA
CDR3nt: TGTGCCAGCAGCCACCTCGGGACTAGCGGGGGAGGGGGTCCTTACGAGCAGTACTTC
CDR3aa: CASSHLGTSGGGGPYEQYF

j_gene: TRBJ2-1
d_gene: TRBD2
v_gene: TRBV27
abundance: NA
CDR3nt: TGTGCCAGCAGTCTCGTAGCGGGGGGATACAATGAGCAGTTCTTC
CDR3aa: CASSLVAGGYNEQFF

j_gene: TRBJ2-2
d_gene: TRBD1
v_gene: TRBV7-2
abundance: NA
CDR3nt: TGTGCCAGCAGCCCCCCAGGGACAGGGGGATCCGGGGAGCTGTTTTTT
CDR3aa: CASSPPGTGGSGELFF

j_gene: TRBJ1-1
d_gene: NA
v_gene: TRBV7-9
abundance: NA
CDR3nt: TGTGCCAGCAGCCCCTCGAGCGGTCGTAATGCTGAAGCTTTCTTT
CDR3aa: CASSPSSGRNAEAFF

j_gene: TRBJ1-5
d_gene: TRBD1
v_gene: TRBV5-8
abundance: NA
CDR3nt: TGTGCCAGCAGCTGGAGACAGGGCGGCAATCAGCCCCAGCATTTT
CDR3aa: CASSWRQGGNQPQHF

j_gene: TRBJ2-7
d_gene: NA
v_gene: TRBV5-4
abundance: NA
CDR3nt: TGTGCCAGCATCAACAGGGATAACTACGAGCAGTACTTC
CDR3aa: CASINRDNYEQYF

j_gene: TRBJ2-3
d_gene: TRBD2
v_gene: TRBV6-6
abundance: NA
CDR3nt: TGTGCCAGCAGAGCAAACGTAGCGGGGGCAGATACGCAGTATTTT
CDR3aa: CASRANVAGADTQYF

j_gene: TRBJ2-3
d_gene: NA
v_gene: TRBV5-5
abundance: few
CDR3nt: TGTGCCAGCAGCGGAGACCCCCCGAGCACAGATACGCAGTATTTT
CDR3aa: CASSGDPPSTDTQYF

j_gene: TRBJ2-5
d_gene: NA
v_gene: TRBV2
abundance: NA
CDR3nt: TGTGCCAGCAGATTCGGGGAAGAGACCCAGTACTTC
CDR3aa: CASRFGEETQYF

j_gene: TRBJ2-1
d_gene: TRBD2
v_gene: TRBV2
abundance: NA
CDR3nt: TGTGCCAGCAGTGAAGGGGTGCGGGGGGGCCGTGTTGAGCAGTTCTTC
CDR3aa: CASSEGVRGGRVEQFF

j_gene: TRBJ2-5
d_gene: NA
v_gene: TRBV5-1
abundance: NA
CDR3nt: TGCGCCAGCACCAGGATGGCGGGGCAAGAGACCCAGTACTTC
CDR3aa: CASTRMAGQETQYF

j_gene: TRBJ1-1
d_gene: TRBD1
v_gene: TRBV11-2
abundance: NA
CDR3nt: TGTGCCAGCAGCTTAGCACAGGGGGACACTGAAGCTTTCTTT
CDR3aa: CASSLAQGDTEAFF

j_gene: TRBJ2-7
d_gene: TRBD2
v_gene: TRBV2
abundance: NA
CDR3nt: TGTGCCAGCAAGGGACTAACCTCTGAGCAGTACTTC
CDR3aa: CASKGLTSEQYF

j_gene: TRBJ2-7
d_gene: NA
v_gene: TRBV7-7
abundance: NA
CDR3nt: TGTGCTAGCAGCTTAGAGCGGAACTACGAGCAGTACTTC
CDR3aa: CASSLERNYEQYF

j_gene: TRBJ1-2
d_gene: NA
v_gene: TRBV6-6
abundance: NA
CDR3nt: TGTGCCAGCAGTTACGGGAGGGAATATGGCTACACCTTC
CDR3aa: CASSYGREYGYTF

j_gene: TRBJ2-2
d_gene: TRBD2
v_gene: TRBV4-2
abundance: NA
CDR3nt: TGTGCCAGCAGCCAAACTAGCGGGAGGAACACCGGGGAGCTGTTTTTT
CDR3aa: CASSQTSGRNTGELFF

j_gene: TRBJ2-7
d_gene: TRBD1
v_gene: TRBV28
abundance: NA
CDR3nt: TGTGCCAGCAGTACCCCAGGGGGCAATGTCGACGAGCAGTACTTC
CDR3aa: CASSTPGGNVDEQYF

j_gene: TRBJ1-3
d_gene: NA
v_gene: TRBV5-4
abundance: NA
CDR3nt: TGTGCCAGCAGCTTGGGCTCAGGCTCTGGAAACACCATATATTTT
CDR3aa: CASSLGSGSGNTIYF

j_gene: TRBJ2-7
d_gene: NA
v_gene: TRBV7-9
abundance: NA
CDR3nt: TGTGCCAGCAGCTTAGACGCGGGTAGCTACGAGCAGTACTTC
CDR3aa: CASSLDAGSYEQYF

j_gene: TRBJ2-7
d_gene: NA
v_gene: TRBV9
abundance: few
CDR3nt: TGTGCCAGCAGCGGGCCGAACAACTACGAGCAGTACTTC
CDR3aa: CASSGPNNYEQYF

j_gene: TRBJ2-7
d_gene: TRBD2
v_gene: TRBV5-4
abundance: NA
CDR3nt: TGTGCCAGCAGCCGATCCGGGACTACCTTAGCGGAGCAGTACTTC
CDR3aa: CASSRSGTTLAEQYF

j_gene: TRBJ1-1
d_gene: NA
v_gene: TRBV18
abundance: NA
CDR3nt: TGTGCCAGCTCACCACCAGCGGGGGCGGACACTGAAGCTTTCTTT
CDR3aa: CASSPPAGADTEAFF

j_gene: TRBJ2-2
d_gene: TRBD2
v_gene: TRBV9
abundance: NA
CDR3nt: TGTGCCAGCGGTAGCGGGGTTGACACCGGGGAGCTGTTTTTT
CDR3aa: CASGSGVDTGELFF

j_gene: TRBJ2-5
d_gene: NA
v_gene: TRBV6-6
abundance: NA
CDR3nt: TGTGCCAGCAGTTACTCGTCAGGGCAGCAGACCCAGTACTTC
CDR3aa: CASSYSSGQQTQYF

j_gene: TRBJ2-5
d_gene: TRBD2
v_gene: TRBV5-1
abundance: NA
CDR3nt: TGCGCCAGCAGCCCAAGCGGGGGCCTTAGGGAGACCCAGTACTTC
CDR3aa: CASSPSGGLRETQYF

j_gene: TRBJ1-2
d_gene: NA
v_gene: TRBV5-6
abundance: NA
CDR3nt: TGTGCCAGCAGCTTGGACACATACTATGGCTACACCTTC
CDR3aa: CASSLDTYYGYTF

j_gene: TRBJ1-4
d_gene: TRBD1
v_gene: TRBV19
abundance: NA
CDR3nt: TGTGCCAGTAGTCCCCGGACAGGACCTAATGAAAAACTGTTTTTT
CDR3aa: CASSPRTGPNEKLFF

j_gene: TRBJ2-1
d_gene: NA
v_gene: TRBV2
abundance: few
CDR3nt: TGTGCCAGCAGGCTAGGCTATGAGCAGTTCTTC
CDR3aa: CASRLGYEQFF